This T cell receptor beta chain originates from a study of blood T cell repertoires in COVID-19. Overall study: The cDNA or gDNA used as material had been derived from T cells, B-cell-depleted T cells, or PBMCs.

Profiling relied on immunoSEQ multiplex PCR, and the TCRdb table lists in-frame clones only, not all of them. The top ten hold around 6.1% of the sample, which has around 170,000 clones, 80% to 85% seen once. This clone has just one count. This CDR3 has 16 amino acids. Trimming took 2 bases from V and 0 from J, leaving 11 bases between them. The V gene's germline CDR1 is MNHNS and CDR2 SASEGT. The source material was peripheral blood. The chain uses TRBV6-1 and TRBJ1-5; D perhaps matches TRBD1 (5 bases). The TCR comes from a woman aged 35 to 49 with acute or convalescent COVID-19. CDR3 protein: CASSEWVRDSNQPQHF. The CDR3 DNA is TGTGCCAGCAGTGAATGGGTCAGGGATAGCAATCAGCCCCAGCATTTT.